This T cell receptor (beta chain) was identified during a study of T cells in localized non-small cell lung cancer. Findings of the study overall: Without multi-region sequencing, intratumor heterogeneity could not be excluded.

TCRdb's copy holds only in-frame clones and misses some; the assay was immunoSEQ multiplex PCR. The profile shows 13,000 or so clones, 75% to 90% of them singletons. Points on this clone: What it binds is not known.

The sequence derives from a male donor at least 60 years old with stage I squamous cell lung carcinoma. The input for sequencing was peripheral blood, taken before any cancer treatment.

In DNA form, the CDR3 reads TGTGCTAGTGGTGAACAGGAGAACACTGAAGCTTTCTTT. Translated, it gives CASGEQENTEAFF. J is TRBJ1-1 and V is TRBV12-5, with D perhaps matching TRBD1 (5 bases). Deletions cut 5 bases from V and 1 base from J, with 8 bases between. Germline V gives CDR1 LGHNT, CDR2 FRNRAP. The CDR3 has 13 amino acids.